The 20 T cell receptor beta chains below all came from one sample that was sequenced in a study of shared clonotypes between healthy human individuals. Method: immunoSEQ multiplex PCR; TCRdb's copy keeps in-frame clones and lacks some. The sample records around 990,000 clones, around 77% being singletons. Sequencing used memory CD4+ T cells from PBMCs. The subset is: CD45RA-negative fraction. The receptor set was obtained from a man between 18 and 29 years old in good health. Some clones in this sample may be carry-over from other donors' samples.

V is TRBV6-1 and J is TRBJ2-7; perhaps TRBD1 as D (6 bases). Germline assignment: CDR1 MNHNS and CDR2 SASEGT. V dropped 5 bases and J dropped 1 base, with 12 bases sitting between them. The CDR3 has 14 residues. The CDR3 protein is CASSPRTESYEQYF. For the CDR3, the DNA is TGTGCCAGCAGTCCCCGGACAGAGTCCTACGAGCAGTACTTC.

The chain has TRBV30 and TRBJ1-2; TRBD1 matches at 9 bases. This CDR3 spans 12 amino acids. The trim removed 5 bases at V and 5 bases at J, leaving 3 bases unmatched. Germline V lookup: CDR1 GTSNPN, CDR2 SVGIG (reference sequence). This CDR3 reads CAWEDRGYGYTF. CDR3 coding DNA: TGTGCCTGGGAGGACAGGGGATATGGCTACACCTTC. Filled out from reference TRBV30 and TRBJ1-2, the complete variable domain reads SQTIHQWPATLVQPVGSPLSLECTVEGTSNPNLYWYRQAAGRGLQLLFYSVGIGQISSEVPQNLSASRPQDRQFILSSKKLLLSDSGFYLCAWEDRGYGYTFGSGTRLTVV.

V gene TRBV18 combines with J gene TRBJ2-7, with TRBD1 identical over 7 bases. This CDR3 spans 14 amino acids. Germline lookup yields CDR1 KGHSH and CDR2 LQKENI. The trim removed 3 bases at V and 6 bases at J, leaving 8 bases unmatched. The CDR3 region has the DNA TGTGCCAGCTCACCGACGACAGGGATCGGCGAGCAGTACTTC. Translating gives CASSPTTGIGEQYF.

The CDR3 bases are TGTGCCAGCAGCGCACAGGGAGTAGTCCTTGGAAACACCATATATTTT. It translates to CASSAQGVVLGNTIYF. This chain uses TRBV7-8 with TRBJ1-3; D may be TRBD1 (6 bases). The ends were cut back, 5 bases at V and 3 bases at J, with 17 bases in the middle. The CDR3 has 16 residues. The germline CDR1 and CDR2 sequences are SGHVS and FQNEAQ.

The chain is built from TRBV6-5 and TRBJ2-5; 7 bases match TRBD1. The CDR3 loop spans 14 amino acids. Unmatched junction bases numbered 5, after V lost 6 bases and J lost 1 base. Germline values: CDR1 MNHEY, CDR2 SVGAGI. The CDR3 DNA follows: TGTGCCAGCAGGCCCTCAGGGGGCCAAGAGACCCAGTACTTC. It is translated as CASRPSGGQETQYF.

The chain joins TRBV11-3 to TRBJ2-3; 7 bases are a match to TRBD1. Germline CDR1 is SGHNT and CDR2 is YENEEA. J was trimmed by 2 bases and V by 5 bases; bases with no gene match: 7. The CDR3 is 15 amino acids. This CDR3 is CASSRRQGLTDTQYF. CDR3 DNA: TGTGCCAGCAGCCGCAGACAGGGCCTCACAGATACGCAGTATTTT.

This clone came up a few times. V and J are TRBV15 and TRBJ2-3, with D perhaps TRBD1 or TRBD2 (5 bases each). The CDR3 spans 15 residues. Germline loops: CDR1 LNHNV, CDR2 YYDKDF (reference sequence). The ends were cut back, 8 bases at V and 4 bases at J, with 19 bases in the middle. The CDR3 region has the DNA TGTGCCACCCAAGAGGGGCCCATAAAGGCAGATACGCAGTATTTT. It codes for CATQEGPIKADTQYF.

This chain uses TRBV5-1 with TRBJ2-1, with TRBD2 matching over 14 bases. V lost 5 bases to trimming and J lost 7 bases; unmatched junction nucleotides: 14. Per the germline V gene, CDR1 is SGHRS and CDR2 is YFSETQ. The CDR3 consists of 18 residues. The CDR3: CASSRNRMGLAGDNEQFF. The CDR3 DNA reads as TGCGCCAGCAGTCGAAACAGAATGGGACTAGCGGGAGATAATGAGCAGTTCTTC.

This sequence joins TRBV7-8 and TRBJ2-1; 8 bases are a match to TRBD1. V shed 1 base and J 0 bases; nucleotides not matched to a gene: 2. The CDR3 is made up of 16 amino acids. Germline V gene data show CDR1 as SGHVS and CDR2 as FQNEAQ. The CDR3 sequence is CASSLEDRGSYNEQFF. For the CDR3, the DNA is TGTGCCAGCAGCTTAGAAGACAGGGGCTCCTACAATGAGCAGTTCTTC.

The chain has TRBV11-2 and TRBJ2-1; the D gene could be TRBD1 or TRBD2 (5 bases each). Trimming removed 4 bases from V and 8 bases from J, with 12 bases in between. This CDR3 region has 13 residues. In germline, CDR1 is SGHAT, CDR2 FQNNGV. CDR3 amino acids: CASSSSVGDEQFF. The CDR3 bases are TGTGCCAGCAGCTCCTCGGTGGGGGATGAGCAGTTCTTC.

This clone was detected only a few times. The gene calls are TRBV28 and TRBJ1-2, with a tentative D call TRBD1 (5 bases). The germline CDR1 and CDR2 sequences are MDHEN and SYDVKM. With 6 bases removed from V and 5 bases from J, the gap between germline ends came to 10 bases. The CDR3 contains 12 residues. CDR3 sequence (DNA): TGTGCCAGCAGCTGGGGACGATATGGCTACACCTTC. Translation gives CASSWGRYGYTF.

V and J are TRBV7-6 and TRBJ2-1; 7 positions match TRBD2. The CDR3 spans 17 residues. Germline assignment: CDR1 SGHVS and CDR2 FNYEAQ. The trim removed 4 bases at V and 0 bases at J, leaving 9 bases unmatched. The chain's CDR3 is CASSSPPSGRSYNEQFF. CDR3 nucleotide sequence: TGTGCCAGCAGCTCGCCTCCTAGCGGACGCTCCTACAATGAGCAGTTCTTC.

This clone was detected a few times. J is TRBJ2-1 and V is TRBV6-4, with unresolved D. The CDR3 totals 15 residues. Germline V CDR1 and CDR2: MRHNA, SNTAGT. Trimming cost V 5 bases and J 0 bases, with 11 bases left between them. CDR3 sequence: CASSFEMGSYNEQFF. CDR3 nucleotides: TGTGCCAGCAGTTTCGAGATGGGCTCCTACAATGAGCAGTTCTTC.

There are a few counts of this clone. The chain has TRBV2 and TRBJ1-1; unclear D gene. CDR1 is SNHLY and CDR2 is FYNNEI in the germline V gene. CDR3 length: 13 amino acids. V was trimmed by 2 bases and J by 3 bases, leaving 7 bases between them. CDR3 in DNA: TGTGCCAGCAGTGAATCTGGATACACTGAAGCTTTCTTT. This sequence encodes CASSESGYTEAFF. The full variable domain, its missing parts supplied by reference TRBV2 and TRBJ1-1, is EPEVTQTPSHQVTQMGQEVILRCVPISNHLYFYWYRQILGQKVEFLVSFYNNEISEKSEIFDDQFSVERPDGSNFTLKIRSTKLEDSAMYFCASSESGYTEAFFGQGTRLTVV.

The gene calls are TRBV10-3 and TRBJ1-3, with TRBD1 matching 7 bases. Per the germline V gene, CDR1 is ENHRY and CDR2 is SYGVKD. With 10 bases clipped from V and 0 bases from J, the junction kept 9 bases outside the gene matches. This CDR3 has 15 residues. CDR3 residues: CATERGLGSGNTIYF. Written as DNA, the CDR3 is TGTGCCACAGAAAGGGGGCTCGGCTCTGGAAACACCATATATTTT.

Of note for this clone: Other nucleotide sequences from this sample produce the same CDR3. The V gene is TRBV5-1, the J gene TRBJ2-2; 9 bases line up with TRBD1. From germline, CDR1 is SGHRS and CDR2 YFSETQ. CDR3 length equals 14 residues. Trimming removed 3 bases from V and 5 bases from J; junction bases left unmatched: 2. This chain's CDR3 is CASSWTGETGELFF. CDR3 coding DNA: TGCGCCAGCAGCTGGACAGGGGAGACCGGGGAGCTGTTTTTT.

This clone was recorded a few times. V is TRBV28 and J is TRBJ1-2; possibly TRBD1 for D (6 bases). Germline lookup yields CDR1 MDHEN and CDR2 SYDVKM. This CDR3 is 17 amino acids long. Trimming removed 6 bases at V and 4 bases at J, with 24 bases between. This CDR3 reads CASSLPAGGGRTYGYTF. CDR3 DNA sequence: TGTGCCAGCAGCCTCCCCGCGGGCGGGGGGCGCACCTATGGCTACACCTTC.

The chain's CDR3 is CASMRSSNEKLFF. In DNA, the CDR3 is TGTGCCAGCATGAGATCCTCTAATGAAAAACTGTTTTTT. The rearrangement uses TRBV2 and TRBJ1-4; D not certain. This CDR3 contains 13 residues. The germline V gene encodes CDR1 SNHLY and CDR2 FYNNEI. Trimming took off 7 bases at V and 3 bases at J, with 9 bases between the two ends.

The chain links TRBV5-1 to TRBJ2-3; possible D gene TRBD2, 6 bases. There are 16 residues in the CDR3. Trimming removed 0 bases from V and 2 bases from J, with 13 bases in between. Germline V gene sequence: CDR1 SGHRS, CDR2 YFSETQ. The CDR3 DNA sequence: TGCGCCAGCAGCTTGGGTAGTAGCGGATACACAGATACGCAGTATTTT. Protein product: CASSLGSSGYTDTQYF.

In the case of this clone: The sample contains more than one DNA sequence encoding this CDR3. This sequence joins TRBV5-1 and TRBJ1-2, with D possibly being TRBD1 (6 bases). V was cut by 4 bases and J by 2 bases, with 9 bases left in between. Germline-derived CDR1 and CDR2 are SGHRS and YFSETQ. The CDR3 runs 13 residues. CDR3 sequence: CASSEQGNYGYTF. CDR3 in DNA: TGCGCCAGCAGCGAACAGGGCAACTATGGCTACACCTTC.